What follows are 13 T cell receptor beta chains derived from one specimen sequenced in a study of PD-1 blockade in classical Hodgkin lymphoma. The assay was immunoSEQ multiplex PCR, and TCRdb's table has in-frame clones only and misses some. The repertoire holds 13,000 to 15,000 clones, with under 90% as singletons. Time point indicated: cycle 4 day 1 (C4D1), after more than 5 weeks of nivolumab. Every patient was affected by relapse after autologous stem cell transplantation, while exposure to brentuximab vedotin was not uniform. From thawed PBMCs, CD8+ T cells were isolated by magnetic negative selection. The sample consisted of CD8+ T cells from blood, taken before the fourth cycle of nivolumab. The receptors here all came from a human donor with classical Hodgkin lymphoma.

This sequence joins TRBV28 and TRBJ2-7; D unclear. This CDR3 region has 15 residues. The germline V gene encodes CDR1 MDHEN and CDR2 SYDVKM. V dropped 1 base and J dropped 0 bases, with 10 bases sitting between them. CDR3 loop: CASSLFRISSYEQYF. The CDR3 region has the DNA TGTGCCAGCAGTTTATTTCGGATTAGCTCCTACGAGCAGTACTTC.

CDR3 protein: CASSFGVGNTEAFF. CDR3 bases: TGTGCCAGCAGCTTTGGGGTAGGGAACACTGAAGCTTTCTTT. V usage is TRBV5-6 and J usage is TRBJ1-1, with D hard to call. This CDR3 is 14 amino acids long. Germline-derived CDR1 and CDR2 are SGHDT and YYEEEE. Trimming pared 2 bases from V and 1 base from J, leaving 9 bases between.

V and J are TRBV10-3 and TRBJ1-6, with 11 bases fitting TRBD1. Germline V gene data show CDR1 as ENHRY and CDR2 as SYGVKD. With 2 bases clipped from V and 12 bases from J, the junction kept 3 bases outside the gene matches. The CDR3 extends over 14 amino acids. CDR3 residues: CAISEPGTGGPLHF. The CDR3, as DNA: TGTGCCATCAGTGAGCCCGGGACAGGGGGACCCCTCCACTTT.

This chain joins TRBV28 and TRBJ2-7; D could derive from TRBD1 or TRBD2 (5 bases each). This CDR3 is built from 13 residues. Per germline, CDR1 MDHEN and CDR2 SYDVKM. Trimming took off 3 bases at V and 9 bases at J, with 15 bases between the two ends. The CDR3 is CASSFEGTGRQYF. The CDR3 DNA follows: TGTGCCAGCAGTTTTGAGGGGACGGGACGGCAGTACTTC.

The V call is TRBV27, the J call TRBJ2-7, with 9 bases fitting TRBD1. After removal of 5 bases from V and 2 bases from J, the junction contained 1 base not matched to a gene. Germline values: CDR1 MNHEY, CDR2 SMNVEV (reference sequence). The CDR3 is 13 amino acids. The CDR3 sequence is CASSGQGTYEQYF. CDR3 sequence (DNA): TGTGCCAGCAGTGGACAGGGGACCTACGAGCAGTACTTC.

The table lists this clone with a count of one. This chain joins TRBV10-1 and TRBJ2-1, with D hard to call. Germline V gives CDR1 WNHNN, CDR2 SYGVQD (reference sequence). The CDR3 covers 16 residues. V lost 1 base to trimming and J lost 0 bases, with 10 bases between them. The CDR3 loop is CASSELVGPSYNEQFF. The CDR3 region has the DNA TGCGCCAGCAGTGAGTTAGTAGGGCCCTCCTACAATGAGCAGTTCTTC.

The chain carries TRBV28 and TRBJ1-5, with D perhaps TRBD1 (6 bases). This CDR3 comprises 14 residues. Germline V CDR1 and CDR2: MDHEN, SYDVKM. Trimming cost V 5 bases and J 3 bases, with 11 bases left between them. The CDR3 region has the DNA TGTGCCAGCAGTGCGGACAGACTCAATCAGCCCCAGCATTTT. Residues: CASSADRLNQPQHF. The full variable domain, its missing parts supplied by reference TRBV28 and TRBJ1-5, is DVKVTQSSRYLVKRTGEKVFLECVQDMDHENMFWYRQDPGLGLRLIYFSYDVKMKEKGDIPEGYSVSREKKERFSLILESASTNQTSMYLCASSADRLNQPQHFGDGTRLSIL.

V gene TRBV29-1 combines with J gene TRBJ2-7; 7 nucleotides match TRBD1. The germline CDR1 and CDR2 sequences are SQVTM and ANQGSEA. V was pared by 1 base and J by 3 bases, with 0 bases of the junction left unmatched. This CDR3 contains 12 residues. The DNA for the CDR3 is TGCAGCGTTGAAGGACAGGGCTACGAGCAGTACTTC. Protein product: CSVEGQGYEQYF.

The V call is TRBV4-2, the J call TRBJ2-3; D gene ambiguous. The germline CDR1 and CDR2 sequences are LGHNA and YNFKEQ. The CDR3 runs to 15 residues. The V end was cut by 0 bases, the J end by 0 bases, with 7 bases between. CDR3 loop: CASSQDYPSTDTQYF. The CDR3 DNA reads as TGTGCCAGCAGCCAAGACTATCCTAGCACAGATACGCAGTATTTT.

This sequence joins TRBV28 and TRBJ2-4; D could derive from TRBD1 or TRBD2 (5 bases each). CDR1 and CDR2 from the germline V gene are MDHEN and SYDVKM. V lost 7 bases and J lost 0, with 16 bases in between. This CDR3 has 16 amino acids. In nucleotides, the CDR3 is TGTGCCAGCAACGGGGCTTGGCAGATAGCCAAAAACATTCAGTACTTC. Residues: CASNGAWQIAKNIQYF.

The J gene is TRBJ2-3, the V gene TRBV19; D could derive from TRBD1 or TRBD2 (5 bases each). Germline V gene data show CDR1 as LNHDA and CDR2 as SQIVND (reference sequence). The CDR3 is 14 amino acids. The V end lost 3 bases, the J end lost 5 bases, and 12 bases lay between the germline ends. CDR3 nucleotide sequence: TGTGCCAGTAGTATGGGGCTAGCAGGAGATACGCAGTATTTT. It yields the protein CASSMGLAGDTQYF.

The chain combines TRBV5-4 with TRBJ2-3; no reliable D call. Germline-derived CDR1 and CDR2 are SGHNT and YYREEE (reference sequence). CDR3 length: 12 residues. V lost 0 bases and J 6 bases, leaving 5 bases between the germline ends. For the CDR3, the DNA is TGTGCCAGCAGCTTGGATGCGGATACGCAGTATTTT. This encodes CASSLDADTQYF. Based on the CDR3 plus reference TRBV5-4 and TRBJ2-3, the full variable domain is ETGVTQSPTHLIKTRGQQVTLRCSSQSGHNTVSWYQQALGQGPQFIFQYYREEENGRGNFPPRFSGLQFPNYSSELNVNALELDDSALYLCASSLDADTQYFGPGTRLTVL.

The chain recombines TRBV11-2 with TRBJ1-2; D call uncertain. The CDR3 length is 15 residues. The germline V gene encodes CDR1 SGHAT and CDR2 FQNNGV. V gave up 3 bases and J gave up 7 bases, with 18 bases separating them. The CDR3 spells CASSFFPGEDRGYTF. The CDR3 nucleotides read TGTGCCAGCAGCTTTTTTCCGGGCGAGGATCGTGGCTACACCTTC.